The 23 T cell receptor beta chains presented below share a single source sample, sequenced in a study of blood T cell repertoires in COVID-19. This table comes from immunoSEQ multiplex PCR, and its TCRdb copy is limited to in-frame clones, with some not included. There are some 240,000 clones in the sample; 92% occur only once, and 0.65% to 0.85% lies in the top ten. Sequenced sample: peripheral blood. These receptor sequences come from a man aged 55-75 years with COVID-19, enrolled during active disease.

The CDR3 DNA sequence: TGTGCCACCAGCAGGGGGACAGGAGGTAGCAATCAGCCCCAGCATTTT. Its translation is CATSRGTGGSNQPQHF. This chain connects TRBV15 to TRBJ1-5; 8 bases map to TRBD1. With 3 bases clipped from V and 0 bases from J, the junction kept 4 bases outside the gene matches. The CDR3 contains 16 residues. Germline V gene sequence: CDR1 LNHNV, CDR2 YYDKDF (reference sequence).

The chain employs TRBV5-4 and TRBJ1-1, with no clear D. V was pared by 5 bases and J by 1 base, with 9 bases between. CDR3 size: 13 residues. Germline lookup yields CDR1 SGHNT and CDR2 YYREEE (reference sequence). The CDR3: CASSSTENTEAFF. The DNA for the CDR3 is TGTGCCAGCAGTTCGACTGAGAACACTGAAGCTTTCTTT.

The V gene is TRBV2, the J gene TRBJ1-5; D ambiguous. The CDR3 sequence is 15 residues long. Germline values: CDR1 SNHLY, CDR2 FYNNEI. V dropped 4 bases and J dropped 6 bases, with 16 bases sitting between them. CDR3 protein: CASSVSSGRTQPQHF. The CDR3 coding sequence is TGTGCCAGCAGTGTGTCTTCCGGGAGGACTCAGCCCCAGCATTTT.

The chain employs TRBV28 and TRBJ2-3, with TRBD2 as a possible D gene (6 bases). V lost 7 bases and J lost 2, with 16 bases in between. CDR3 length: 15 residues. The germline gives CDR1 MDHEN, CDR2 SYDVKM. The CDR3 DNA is TGTGCCAGCAATCGTCAGGGAGGAAACACAGATACGCAGTATTTT. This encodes CASNRQGGNTDTQYF.

CDR3 sequence (DNA): TGTGCCAGCAGTAGCCATGCGGGGGCGTATGGCTACACCTTC. The encoded protein is CASSSHAGAYGYTF. V usage is TRBV25-1 and J usage is TRBJ1-2, with D possibly being TRBD1 (6 bases). Trimming removed 5 bases from V and 5 bases from J, with 15 bases in between. The germline V gene encodes CDR1 MGHDK and CDR2 SYGVNS. This CDR3 region has 14 residues.

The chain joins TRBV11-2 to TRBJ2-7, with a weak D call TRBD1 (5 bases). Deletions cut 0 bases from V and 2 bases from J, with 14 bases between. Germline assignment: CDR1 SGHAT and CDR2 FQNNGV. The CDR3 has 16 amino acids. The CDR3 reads CASSLEPGRAPYEQYF. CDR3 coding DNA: TGTGCCAGCAGCTTAGAGCCGGGCAGGGCCCCCTACGAGCAGTACTTC.

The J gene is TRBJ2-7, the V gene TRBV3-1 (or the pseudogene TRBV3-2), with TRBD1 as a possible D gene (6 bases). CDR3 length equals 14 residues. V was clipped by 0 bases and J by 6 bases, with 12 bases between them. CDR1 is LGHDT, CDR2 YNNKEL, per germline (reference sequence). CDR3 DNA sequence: TGTGCCAGCAGCCAAGACAGGGGATGGAGCGAGCAGTACTTC. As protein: CASSQDRGWSEQYF.

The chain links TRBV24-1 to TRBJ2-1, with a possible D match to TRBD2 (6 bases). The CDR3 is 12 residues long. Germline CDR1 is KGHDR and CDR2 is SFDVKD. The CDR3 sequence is CAMGLRGNEQFF. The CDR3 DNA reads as TGTGCTATGGGCCTACGGGGGAATGAGCAGTTCTTC.

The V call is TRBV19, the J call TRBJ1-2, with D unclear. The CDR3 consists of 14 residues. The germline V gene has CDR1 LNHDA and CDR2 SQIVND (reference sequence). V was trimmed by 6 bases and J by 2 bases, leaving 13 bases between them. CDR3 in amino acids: CASRQRGGNYGYTF. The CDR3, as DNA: TGTGCCAGTAGGCAGCGGGGAGGGAACTATGGCTACACCTTC.

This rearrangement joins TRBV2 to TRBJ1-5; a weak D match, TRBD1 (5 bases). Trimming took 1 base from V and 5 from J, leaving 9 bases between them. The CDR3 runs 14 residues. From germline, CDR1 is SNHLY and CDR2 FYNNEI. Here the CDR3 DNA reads TGTGCCAGCAGTGAAGGGCAGGGTCATCAGCCCCAGCATTTT. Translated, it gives CASSEGQGHQPQHF.

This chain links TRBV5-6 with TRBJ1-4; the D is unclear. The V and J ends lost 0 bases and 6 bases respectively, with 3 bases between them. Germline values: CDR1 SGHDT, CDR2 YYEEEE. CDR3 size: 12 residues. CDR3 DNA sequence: TGTGCCAGCAGCTTGGCCGATGAAAAACTGTTTTTT. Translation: CASSLADEKLFF.

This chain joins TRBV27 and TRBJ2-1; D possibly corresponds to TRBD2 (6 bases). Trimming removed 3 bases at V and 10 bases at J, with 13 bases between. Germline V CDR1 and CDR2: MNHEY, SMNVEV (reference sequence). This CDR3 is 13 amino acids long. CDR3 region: CASSFAGLGEQFF. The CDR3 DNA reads TGTGCCAGCAGTTTCGCGGGGTTAGGGGAGCAGTTCTTC.

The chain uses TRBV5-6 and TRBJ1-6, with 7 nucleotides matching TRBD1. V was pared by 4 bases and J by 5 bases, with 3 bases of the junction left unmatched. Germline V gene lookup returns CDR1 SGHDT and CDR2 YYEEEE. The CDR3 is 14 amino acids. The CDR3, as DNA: TGTGCCAGCAGCCGGGACAGAAATAATTCACCCCTCCACTTT. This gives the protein CASSRDRNNSPLHF. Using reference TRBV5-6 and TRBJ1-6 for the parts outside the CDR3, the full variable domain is DAGVTQSPTHLIKTRGQQVTLRCSPKSGHDTVSWYQQALGQGPQFIFQYYEEEERQRGNFPDRFSGHQFPNYSSELNVNALLLGDSALYLCASSRDRNNSPLHFGNGTRLTVT.

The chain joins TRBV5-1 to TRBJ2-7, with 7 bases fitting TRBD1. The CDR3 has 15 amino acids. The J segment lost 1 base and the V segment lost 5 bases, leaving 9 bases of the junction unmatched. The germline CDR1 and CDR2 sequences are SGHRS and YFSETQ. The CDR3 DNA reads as TGCGCCAGCAGTCAACAGGGGCAGAAATCCTACGAGCAGTACTTC. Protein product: CASSQQGQKSYEQYF.

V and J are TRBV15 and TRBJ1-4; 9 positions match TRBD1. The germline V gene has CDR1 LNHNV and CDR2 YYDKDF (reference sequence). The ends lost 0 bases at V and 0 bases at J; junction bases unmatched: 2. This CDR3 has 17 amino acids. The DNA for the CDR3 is TGTGCCACCAGCAGAGATGGGACAGGGACAACTAATGAAAAACTGTTTTTT. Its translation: CATSRDGTGTTNEKLFF.

This CDR3 reads CASTSRRGKTGELFF. DNA of the CDR3: TGTGCCTCCACTTCCCGGCGAGGAAAGACCGGGGAGCTGTTTTTT. The J gene is TRBJ2-2, the V gene TRBV7-2, with no clear D. V was shortened by 11 bases and J by 5 bases, with 21 bases between the two germline ends. CDR1 and CDR2 from the germline V gene are SGHTA and FQGNSA. This CDR3 spans 15 amino acids. Based on the CDR3 plus reference TRBV7-2 and TRBJ2-2, the full variable domain is GAGVSQSPSNKVTEKGKDVELRCDPISGHTALYWYRQSLGQGLEFLIYFQGNSAPDKSGLPSDRFSAERTGGSVSTLTIQRTQQEDSAVYLCASTSRRGKTGELFFGEGSRLTVL.

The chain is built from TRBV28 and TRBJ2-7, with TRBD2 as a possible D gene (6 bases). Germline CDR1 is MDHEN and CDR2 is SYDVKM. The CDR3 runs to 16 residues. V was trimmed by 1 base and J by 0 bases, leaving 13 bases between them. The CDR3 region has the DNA TGTGCCAGCAGTTTATACGGGAGCGCGAGCTCCTACGAGCAGTACTTC. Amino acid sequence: CASSLYGSASSYEQYF.

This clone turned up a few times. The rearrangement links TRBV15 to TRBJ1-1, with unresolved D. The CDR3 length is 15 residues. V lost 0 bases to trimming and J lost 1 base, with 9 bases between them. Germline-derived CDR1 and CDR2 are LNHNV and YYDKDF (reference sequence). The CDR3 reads CATSRDYAENTEAFF. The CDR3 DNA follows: TGTGCCACCAGCAGAGATTATGCAGAGAACACTGAAGCTTTCTTT.

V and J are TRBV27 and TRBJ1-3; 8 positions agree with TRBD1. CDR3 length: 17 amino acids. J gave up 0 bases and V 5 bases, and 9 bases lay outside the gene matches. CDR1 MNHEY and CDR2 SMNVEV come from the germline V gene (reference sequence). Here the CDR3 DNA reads TGTGCCAGCAGTCTTCCCTCGGGGACAGGCTCTGGAAACACCATATATTTT. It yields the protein CASSLPSGTGSGNTIYF.

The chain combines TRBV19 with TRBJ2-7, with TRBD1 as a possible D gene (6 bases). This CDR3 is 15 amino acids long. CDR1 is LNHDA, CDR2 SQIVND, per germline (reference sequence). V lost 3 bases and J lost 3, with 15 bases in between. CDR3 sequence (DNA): TGTGCCAGTAGTATGGGACGGTGGGACATCTACGAGCAGTACTTC. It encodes CASSMGRWDIYEQYF.

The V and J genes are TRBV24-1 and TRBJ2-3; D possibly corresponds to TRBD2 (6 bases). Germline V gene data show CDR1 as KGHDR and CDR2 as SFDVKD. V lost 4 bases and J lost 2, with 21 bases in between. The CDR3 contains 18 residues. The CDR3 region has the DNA TGTGCCACCAGTGACACCCGGGTAGCGGAGAGGGTCACAGATACGCAGTATTTT. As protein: CATSDTRVAERVTDTQYF.

CDR3 protein: CASSLQGAGNTIYF. The DNA of the CDR3 is TGTGCCAGCAGTTTACAGGGGGCGGGAAACACCATATATTTT. This sequence joins TRBV7-6 and TRBJ1-3; 9 nucleotides match TRBD1. Trimming took 6 bases from V and 4 from J; bases not matched to a gene: 4. Germline V lookup: CDR1 SGHVS, CDR2 FNYEAQ. There are 14 residues in the CDR3.

In DNA, the CDR3 is TGTGCCAGCGACCGCCAGGGGGCTCAAGAAAAACTGTTTTTT. The encoded protein is CASDRQGAQEKLFF. The gene calls are TRBV2 and TRBJ1-4; 8 bases are shared with TRBD1. This CDR3 comprises 14 residues. V lost 8 bases, J lost 8 bases, and 10 bases stayed unmatched. Germline loops: CDR1 SNHLY, CDR2 FYNNEI.